This TCR beta chain is from a study of CD8 T cells in ankylosing spondylitis. Regarding the study as a whole: Characteristic of ankylosing spondylitis blood, it appeared, was a TCR beta motif comprising eight highly homologous variants.

V lost 6 bases and J lost 2; bases outside the gene matches: 3. Germline lookup yields CDR1 SQVTM and CDR2 ANQGSEA. The CDR3 is 13 residues long. TCRdb reanalysed the 5' RACE reads using MiXCR and keeps one entry per CDR3 protein. The table records 390,000 or so distinct CDR3 sequences, approximately 20% of them present only once. This clonotype has just a few counts. The antigen is undetermined. What was sequenced was blood, either unsorted or a sorted T cell fraction (not recorded which). This TCR derives from a male donor with ankylosing spondylitis. The chain links TRBV29-1 to TRBJ2-7; 11 nucleotides match TRBD2. The CDR3 here is CSVSTSGAYEQYF. CDR3 sequence (DNA): TGCAGCGTCTCGACTAGCGGGGCCTACGAGCAGTACTTC.